This T cell receptor (beta chain) was recovered during a study of shared clonotypes between healthy human individuals. Study context: CD8 memory received one plate per donor, CD8 naive two, CD4 memory three and CD4 naive three. Study results and limitations: Large depth notwithstanding, sorted-subset sequencing proved incomplete by rarefaction. On the whole, naive subsets had larger estimated richness than memory subsets had.

Per the germline V gene, CDR1 is LNHNV and CDR2 is YYDKDF (reference sequence). This CDR3 has 13 residues. Trimming removed 0 bases from V and 7 bases from J, with 9 bases in between. Points on this clone: Its cognate antigen is unknown.

Sequencing was performed with immunoSEQ multiplex PCR; in TCRdb, only in-frame clones are kept and a portion is missing. The table has around 95,000 clones, less than 80% seen once; the top ten hold approximately 49%. The chain recombines TRBV15 with TRBJ1-2; D is unclear. This receptor was taken from a man between 25 and 39 years old in good health. The sample comprised memory CD8+ T cells sorted from blood. Stated subset: CD45RO+ cells pooled with CCR7-negative TemRA cells. This CDR3 reads CATSRDFRGGYTF. Written as DNA, the CDR3 is TGTGCCACCAGCAGAGATTTTCGGGGTGGCTACACCTTC.